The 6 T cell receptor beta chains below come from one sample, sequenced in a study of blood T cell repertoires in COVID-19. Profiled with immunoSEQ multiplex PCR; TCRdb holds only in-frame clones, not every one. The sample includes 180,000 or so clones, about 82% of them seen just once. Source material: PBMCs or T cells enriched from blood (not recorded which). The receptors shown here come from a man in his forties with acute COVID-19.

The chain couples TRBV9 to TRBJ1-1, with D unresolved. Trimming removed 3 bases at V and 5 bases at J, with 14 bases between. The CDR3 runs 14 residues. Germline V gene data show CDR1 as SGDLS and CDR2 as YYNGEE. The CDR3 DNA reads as TGTGCCAGCAGCGCGACACTATCGGGGACTGAAGCTTTCTTT. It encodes CASSATLSGTEAFF.

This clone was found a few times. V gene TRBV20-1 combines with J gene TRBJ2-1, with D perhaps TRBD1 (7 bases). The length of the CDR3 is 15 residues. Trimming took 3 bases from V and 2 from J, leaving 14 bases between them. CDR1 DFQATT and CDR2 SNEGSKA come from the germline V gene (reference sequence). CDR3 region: CSASIAGQTYNEQFF. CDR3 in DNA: TGCAGTGCTAGTATTGCGGGACAGACCTACAATGAGCAGTTCTTC.

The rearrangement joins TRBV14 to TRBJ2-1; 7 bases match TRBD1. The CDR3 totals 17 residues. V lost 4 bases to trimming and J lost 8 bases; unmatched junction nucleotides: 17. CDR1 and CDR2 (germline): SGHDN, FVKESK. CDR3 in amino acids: CASSPRNLGGGWYEQFF. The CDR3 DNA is TGTGCCAGCAGCCCACGAAACCTAGGGGGCGGGTGGTATGAGCAGTTCTTC.

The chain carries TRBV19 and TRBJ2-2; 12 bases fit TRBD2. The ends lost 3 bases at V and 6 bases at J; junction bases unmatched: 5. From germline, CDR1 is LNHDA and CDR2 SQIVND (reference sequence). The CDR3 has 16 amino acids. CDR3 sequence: CASSISLAGGSGELFF. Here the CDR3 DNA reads TGTGCCAGTAGTATTAGCCTAGCGGGAGGGTCCGGGGAGCTGTTTTTT.

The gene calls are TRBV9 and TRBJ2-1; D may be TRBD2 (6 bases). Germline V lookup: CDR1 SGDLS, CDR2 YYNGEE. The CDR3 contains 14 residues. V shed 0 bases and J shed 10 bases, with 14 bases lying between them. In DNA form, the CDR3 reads TGTGCCAGCAGCGTAGGCCAAGGGAGGCGCGAGCAGTTCTTC. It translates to CASSVGQGRREQFF.

CDR3 sequence reads: CASSVGPGQGAREQYF. The CDR3 DNA sequence: TGTGCCAGCAGCGTAGGACCGGGACAGGGGGCGCGGGAGCAGTACTTC. The V call is TRBV9, the J call TRBJ2-7, with 12 bases fitting TRBD1. In germline, CDR1 is SGDLS, CDR2 YYNGEE. The CDR3 is 16 residues long. Germline trimming cut 0 bases from V and 7 bases from J; bases unmatched to any gene: 8.